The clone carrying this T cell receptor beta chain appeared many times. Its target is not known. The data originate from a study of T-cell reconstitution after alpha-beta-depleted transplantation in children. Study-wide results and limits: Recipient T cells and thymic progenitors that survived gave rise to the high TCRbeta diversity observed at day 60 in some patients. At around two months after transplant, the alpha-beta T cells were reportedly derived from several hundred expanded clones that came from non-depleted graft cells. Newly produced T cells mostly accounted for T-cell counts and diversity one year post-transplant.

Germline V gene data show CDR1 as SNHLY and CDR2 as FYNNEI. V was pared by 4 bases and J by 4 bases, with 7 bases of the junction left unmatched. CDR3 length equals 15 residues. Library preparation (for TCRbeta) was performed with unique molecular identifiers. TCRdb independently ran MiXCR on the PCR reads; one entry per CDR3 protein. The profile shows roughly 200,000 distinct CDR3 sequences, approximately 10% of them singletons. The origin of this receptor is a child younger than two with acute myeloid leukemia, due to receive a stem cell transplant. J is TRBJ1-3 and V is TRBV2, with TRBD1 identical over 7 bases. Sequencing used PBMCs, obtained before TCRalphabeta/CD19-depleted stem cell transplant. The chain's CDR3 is CASSVLGGAGNTIYF. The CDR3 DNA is TGTGCCAGCAGTGTGCTAGGGGGCGCCGGAAACACCATATATTTT.